The rows below give T cell receptor beta chains drawn from one sample of a study of blood T cell repertoires in COVID-19. Produced via immunoSEQ multiplex PCR; TCRdb's table is partial and in-frame only. The data contain roughly 98,000 clones, around 81% of them singletons. Sequencing was performed on peripheral blood. The receptors were sampled from a woman aged 70-85 years with active or convalescent COVID-19. The CDR3 runs from the conserved cysteine through the conserved F or W. D genes are given only for firm matches. The size of a clone is reported for some rows only, either as once, few or many, or as a class for expanded clones.

d_gene	abundance	j_gene	v_gene	CDR3nt	CDR3aa
.	once	TRBJ1-5	TRBV2	TGTGCCAGCACGGGCGGGTTTGGAGAGCCCCAGCATTTT	CASTGGFGEPQHF
.	once	TRBJ2-5	TRBV3-1/TRBV3-2	TGTGCCAGCAGCCCCGCGTCAGGGGAGACCCAGTACTTC	CASSPASGETQYF
.	few	TRBJ1-4	TRBV28	TGTGCCAGCAGTGAGGGCCTTAATGAAAAACTGTTTTTT	CASSEGLNEKLFF
TRBD2	many	TRBJ2-2	TRBV7-2	TGTGCCAGCAGCTTAGGTCCCAGGGGCGGGGGGATACCCGGGGAGCTGTTTTTT	CASSLGPRGGGIPGELFF
.	.	TRBJ2-3	TRBV7-9	TGTGCCAGCAGCTTAGCGGGAGCAGATACGCAGTATTTT	CASSLAGADTQYF
TRBD2	.	TRBJ2-3	TRBV18	TGTGCCAGCTCACCCCTTAGCGGGGTGTCGCCAGATACGCAGTATTTT	CASSPLSGVSPDTQYF
.	once	TRBJ2-2	TRBV18	TGTGCCAGCTCACCGGGACAAACGTCCGCCGGGGAGCTGTTTTTT	CASSPGQTSAGELFF
.	.	TRBJ2-2	TRBV3-1/TRBV3-2	TGTGCCAGCAGCCAACGGGGTACGGACACCGGGGAGCTGTTTTTT	CASSQRGTDTGELFF
TRBD1	.	TRBJ1-6	TRBV2	TGTGCCAGCAGTGGACAGGGGAATTCACCCCTCCACTTT	CASSGQGNSPLHF
TRBD1	.	TRBJ1-2	TRBV29-1	TGCAGCGTGCCCGGACAGGGGAGCTATGGCTACACCTTC	CSVPGQGSYGYTF
.	.	TRBJ1-4	TRBV28	TGTGCCAGCACTGCCCAGGGCCGGGAAAAACTGTTTTTT	CASTAQGREKLFF
TRBD2	.	TRBJ2-5	TRBV14	TGTGCCAGCAGCCCTAGCGGACGGTTTCAGCAGACCCAGTACTTC	CASSPSGRFQQTQYF
.	.	TRBJ1-2	TRBV7-9	TGTGCCAGCAGCAACGGGGGGGCAAGAACAACCTACACCTTC	CASSNGGARTTYTF
.	.	TRBJ1-5	TRBV10-3	TGTGCCATCAGAGACATAAACAATCAGCCCCAGCATTTT	CAIRDINNQPQHF
.	.	TRBJ1-1	TRBV11-2	TGTGCCAGCAGACGGGAGGGGGTGAACACTGAAGCTTTCTTT	CASRREGVNTEAFF